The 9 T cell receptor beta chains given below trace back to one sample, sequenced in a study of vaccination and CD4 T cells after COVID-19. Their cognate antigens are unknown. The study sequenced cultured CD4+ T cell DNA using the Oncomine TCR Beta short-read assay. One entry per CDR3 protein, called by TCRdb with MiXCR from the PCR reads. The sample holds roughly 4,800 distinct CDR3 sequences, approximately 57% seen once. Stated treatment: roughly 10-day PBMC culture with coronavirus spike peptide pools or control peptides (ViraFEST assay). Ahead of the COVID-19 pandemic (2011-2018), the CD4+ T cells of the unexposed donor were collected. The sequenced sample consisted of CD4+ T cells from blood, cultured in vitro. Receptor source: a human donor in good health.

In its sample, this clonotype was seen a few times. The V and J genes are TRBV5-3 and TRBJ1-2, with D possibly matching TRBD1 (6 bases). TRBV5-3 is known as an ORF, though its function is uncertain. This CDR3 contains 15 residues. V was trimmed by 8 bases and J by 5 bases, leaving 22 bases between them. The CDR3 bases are TGTGCCAGCAGCCCAACAACGACAGGCTTTTATGGCTACACCTTC. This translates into CASSPTTTGFYGYTF.

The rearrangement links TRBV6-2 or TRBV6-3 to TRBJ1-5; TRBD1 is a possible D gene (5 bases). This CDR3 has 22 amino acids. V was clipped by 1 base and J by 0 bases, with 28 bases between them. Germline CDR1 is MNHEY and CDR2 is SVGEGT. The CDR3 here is CASSYFFEAWTPNSYSNQPQHF. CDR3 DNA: TGTGCCAGCAGTTACTTCTTCGAAGCTTGGACACCAAATTCCTATAGCAATCAGCCCCAGCATTTT.

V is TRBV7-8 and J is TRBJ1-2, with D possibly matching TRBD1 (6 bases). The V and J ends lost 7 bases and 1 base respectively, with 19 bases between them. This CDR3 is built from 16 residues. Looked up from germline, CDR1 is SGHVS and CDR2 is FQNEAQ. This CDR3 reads CASNPGRDILNYGYTF. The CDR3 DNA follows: TGTGCCAGCAACCCCGGCCGGGACATCCTTAACTATGGCTACACCTTC.

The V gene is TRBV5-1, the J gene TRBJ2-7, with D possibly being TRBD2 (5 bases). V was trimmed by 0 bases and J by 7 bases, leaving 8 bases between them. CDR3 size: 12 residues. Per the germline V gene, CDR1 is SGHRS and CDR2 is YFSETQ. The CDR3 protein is CASSLAAGEQYF. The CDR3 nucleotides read TGCGCCAGCAGCTTGGCTGCGGGTGAGCAGTACTTC.

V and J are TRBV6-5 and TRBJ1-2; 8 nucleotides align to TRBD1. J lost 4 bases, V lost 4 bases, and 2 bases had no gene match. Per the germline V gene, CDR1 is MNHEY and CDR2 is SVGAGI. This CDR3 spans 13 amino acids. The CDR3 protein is CASSSTGVYGYTF. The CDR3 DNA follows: TGTGCCAGCAGTTCGACAGGGGTCTATGGCTACACCTTC.

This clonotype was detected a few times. Here the CDR3 DNA reads TGTGCCAGCCGAGACGGGAACACTGAAGCTTTCTTT. Its protein is CASRDGNTEAFF. The J gene is TRBJ1-1, the V gene TRBV6-1; D not certain. Germline V gene data show CDR1 as MNHNS and CDR2 as SASEGT. The V end was cut by 8 bases, the J end by 1 base, with 8 bases between. The CDR3 contains 12 residues.

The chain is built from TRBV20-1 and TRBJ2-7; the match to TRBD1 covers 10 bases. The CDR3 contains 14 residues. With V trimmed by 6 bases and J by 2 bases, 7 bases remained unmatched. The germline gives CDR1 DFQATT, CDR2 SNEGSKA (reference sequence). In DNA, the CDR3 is TGCAGTGCGCAGACCGGGACAGGGGCCTACGAGCAGTACTTC. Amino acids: CSAQTGTGAYEQYF.

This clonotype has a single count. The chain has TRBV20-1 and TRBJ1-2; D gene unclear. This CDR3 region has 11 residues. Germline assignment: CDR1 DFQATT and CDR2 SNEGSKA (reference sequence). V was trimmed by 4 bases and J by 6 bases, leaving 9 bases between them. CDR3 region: CSAILLDGYTF. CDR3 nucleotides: TGCAGTGCTATACTGCTTGATGGCTACACCTTC.

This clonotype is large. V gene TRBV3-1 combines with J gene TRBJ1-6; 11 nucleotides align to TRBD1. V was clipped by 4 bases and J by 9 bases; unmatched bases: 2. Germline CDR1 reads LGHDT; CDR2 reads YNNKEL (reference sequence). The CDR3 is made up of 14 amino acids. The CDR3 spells CASSPDRGRSPLHF. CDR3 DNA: TGTGCCAGCAGCCCGGACAGGGGGCGTTCACCCCTCCACTTT. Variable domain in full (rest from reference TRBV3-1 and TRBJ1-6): DTAVSQTPKYLVTQMGNDKSIKCEQNLGHDTMYWYKQDSKKFLKIMFSYNNKELIINETVPNRFSPKSPDKAHLNLHINSLELGDSAVYFCASSPDRGRSPLHFGNGTRLTVT.